The subject of this entry is one T cell receptor beta chain. Into CD45RA+ naive and CD45RA-negative memory subsets, the CD4+ cells were split. Germline CDR1 SGDLS, CDR2 YYNGEE. The CDR3 length is 13 residues. Trimming cost V 5 bases and J 8 bases, with 14 bases left between them. The sample is drawn from a study of shared clonotypes between healthy human individuals. Some clones are missing from TCRdb's copy, which holds only in-frame ones; the method was immunoSEQ multiplex PCR. The sample carries around 990,000 clones, roughly 80% recorded once. The V gene is TRBV9, the J gene TRBJ2-1; D unresolved. Specimen: memory CD4+ T cells from PBMCs. The subset: CD45RA-negative fraction. The TCR comes from a man aged 18 to 35 in good health. Some clones in this sample may be carry-over from other donors' samples. CDR3 nucleotides: TGTGCCAGCAGTCCTGGGCCCGCAGATGAGCAGTTCTTC. Protein: CASSPGPADEQFF.